This T cell receptor beta chain comes out of a study of blood T cell repertoires in COVID-19. Ages ranged from about 18 to 89 years, with residence in 24 US areas. Individuals in the exposed group had encountered a COVID-19 case within 2 weeks preceding study entry. In the study's own analysis: Reference gene primer amplification yielded estimated nucleated cell counts. Libraries were prepared by immunoSEQ multiplex PCR; TCRdb keeps only in-frame clonotypes and omits some of them. The D gene and trimming were derived from the DNA, and the V and J assignments and clone size from that table. The table records 130,000 to 150,000 clones, 84% of them present only once. The source of this sequence is a woman aged 45-65 years who had been exposed to COVID-19. The sequencing sample was made of PBMCs or T cells enriched from blood (not recorded which).

The DNA of the CDR3 is TGCGCCAGCAGCAGCACTAGCGGGAGGGCCTCGGATACGCAGTATTTT. Residues: CASSSTSGRASDTQYF. J is TRBJ2-3 and V is TRBV5-1; 13 nucleotides match TRBD2. Trimming removed 4 bases from V and 6 bases from J; junction bases left unmatched: 8. CDR3 length: 16 amino acids. Per the germline V gene, CDR1 is SGHRS and CDR2 is YFSETQ.